The rows below give T cell receptor beta chains drawn from one sample of a study of blood T cell repertoires in COVID-19. Profiling relied on immunoSEQ multiplex PCR, and the TCRdb table lists in-frame clones only, not all of them. The top ten hold approximately 5% of the sample, which has roughly 120,000 clones, roughly 88% seen once. Sequenced input: peripheral blood. These receptors all stem from a human donor in a cohort sampled during active COVID-19. Each CDR3 is given with its conserved first and last residue. A D gene is named only where the DNA matches it firmly. A clone size is listed for some rows: how often the clone was seen (once, few, many), or a class if it is expanded.

>TRBD2|TRBV5-1|-|TRBJ2-1
TGCGCCAGCAGCTGGGGGAGCGGGGCCTACAATGAGCAGTTCTTC
CASSWGSGAYNEQFF
>-|TRBV19|-|TRBJ1-2
TGTGCCAGTAGACAGAACCGAGGGAACTATGGCTACACCTTC
CASRQNRGNYGYTF
>-|TRBV19|-|TRBJ1-2
TGTGCCAGTAGTCCTTGGAGCGGCGGCTATGGCTACACCTTC
CASSPWSGGYGYTF
>TRBD1|TRBV30|-|TRBJ2-7
TGTGCCTGGACCATCGGGACAGGGGACTACGAGCAGTACTTC
CAWTIGTGDYEQYF
>-|TRBV5-6|-|TRBJ1-1
TGTGCCAGCAGCTTATTGGGCACTAGAGGCGTGAACACTGAAGCTTTCTTT
CASSLLGTRGVNTEAFF
>-|TRBV30|-|TRBJ1-2
TGTGCCTGGAACCCCGCGGGCCCAGCTACTAACTATGGCTACACCTTC
CAWNPAGPATNYGYTF
>TRBD2|TRBV20-1|-|TRBJ2-1
TGCAGTGCCAGTATTCGAGGCGGGAGCTCCTACAATGAGCAGTTCTTC
CSASIRGGSSYNEQFF
>-|TRBV6-5|-|TRBJ2-5
TGTGCCAGCAGTCCCCCCTACGGGAGTGAGACCCAGTACTTC
CASSPPYGSETQYF
>-|TRBV7-9|-|TRBJ1-1
TGTGCCAGCAGCTTAGTCACACCTGAAGCTTTCTTT
CASSLVTPEAFF
>-|TRBV2|-|TRBJ1-1
TGTGCCAGCATCCGTTGGCAGAACACTGAAGCTTTCTTT
CASIRWQNTEAFF
>TRBD1|TRBV11-3|once|TRBJ2-2
TGTGCCAGCAGCTTAGGGGGACAGTTTACCGGGGAGCTGTTTTTT
CASSLGGQFTGELFF
>TRBD2|TRBV28|-|TRBJ2-4
TGTGCCAGTCAAGCCGGGACTAGCGGAACTAAAAACATTCAGTACTTC
CASQAGTSGTKNIQYF
>-|TRBV24-1|-|TRBJ1-2
TGTGCCACCAGTGATCTAGGGGCTCATGGCTACACCTTC
CATSDLGAHGYTF
>TRBD1|TRBV5-6|once|TRBJ1-2
TGTGCCAGCAGCTATCCCGGGACAGGGGGCGGCTATGGCTACACCTTC
CASSYPGTGGGYGYTF
>TRBD2|TRBV7-9|-|TRBJ2-1
TGTGCCAGCAGCCCCCCAGGCGCTAGCGGGACCCGAGGGGAGCAGTTCTTC
CASSPPGASGTRGEQFF
>TRBD2|TRBV11-3|-|TRBJ2-1
TGTGCCAGCAGCTTGACTAGCGAACGGGAGTTTGATGAGCAGTTCTTC
CASSLTSEREFDEQFF
>TRBD1|TRBV7-8|-|TRBJ1-1
TGTGCCAGCAGCTACCGACAGGGGGTGCCGGGAACTGAAGCTTTCTTT
CASSYRQGVPGTEAFF
>-|TRBV6-5|-|TRBJ1-6
TGTGCCAGCAGTTACTCTGGCAGGGGAGAGGGATCACCCCTCCACTTT
CASSYSGRGEGSPLHF
>-|TRBV27|-|TRBJ2-7
TGTGCCAGCAGTTTCGCTCGAGGGAGGGGGAGTGGGGAGCAGTACTTC
CASSFARGRGSGEQYF
>-|TRBV6-5|-|TRBJ1-5
TGTGCCAGCAGCCCCAGACAGAACAATCAGCCCCAGCATTTT
CASSPRQNNQPQHF
>TRBD1|TRBV3-1/TRBV3-2|-|TRBJ2-7
TGTGCCAGCAGCCCAACGGGGACAGATTACTACGAGCAGTACTTC
CASSPTGTDYYEQYF
>TRBD2|TRBV2|-|TRBJ2-5
TGTGCCAGCAGTGCCGGGACTAGCGGGAGGGCCAGGGAGACCCAGTACTTC
CASSAGTSGRARETQYF
>-|TRBV5-5|-|TRBJ1-2
TGTGCCAGCAGCTTGGCTACAGGGAGAGCGGACTATGGCTACACCTTC
CASSLATGRADYGYTF
>TRBD2|TRBV5-5|once|TRBJ2-7
TGTGCCAGCAGCTTGGACGGGACTAGCGGGGGGGACGAGCAGTACTTC
CASSLDGTSGGDEQYF
>-|TRBV6-5|-|TRBJ2-3
TGTGCCAGCAGTTACGGGTTGGGAGGCACAGATACGCAGTATTTT
CASSYGLGGTDTQYF
>-|TRBV7-9|-|TRBJ1-2
TGTGCCAGCAGCGAGCGTAGTTCCTATGGCTACACCTTC
CASSERSSYGYTF
>TRBD1|TRBV5-6|-|TRBJ1-3
TGTGCCAGCAGCACCCTACAGGGGGGCTCTGGAAACACCATATATTTT
CASSTLQGGSGNTIYF
>TRBD1|TRBV28|few|TRBJ1-5
TGTGCCAGCAGTTACCGGACAGGGGGCAAGCCCCAGCATTTT
CASSYRTGGKPQHF
>TRBD1|TRBV18|-|TRBJ2-7
TGTGCCAGCTCACCACGGGACAGGGTGGACAGCGAGCAGTACTTC
CASSPRDRVDSEQYF
>-|TRBV6-1|-|TRBJ2-7
TGTGCCAGCAGTGACCGTTTCGCTAGCTACGAGCAGTACTTC
CASSDRFASYEQYF
>-|TRBV7-9|-|TRBJ2-5
TGTGCCAGCAGCCCAGCGGCCGAGGAGACCCAGTACTTC
CASSPAAEETQYF
>TRBD2|TRBV5-1|-|TRBJ2-3
TGCGCCAGCAGGCGGAGAGGACTAGACACAGATACGCAGTATTTT
CASRRRGLDTDTQYF
>TRBD1|TRBV4-1|-|TRBJ2-7
TGCGCCAGCAGCCAAGATTGGACAGGGGCAGCCTACGAGCAGTACTTC
CASSQDWTGAAYEQYF
>-|TRBV7-3|-|TRBJ2-1
TGTGCCAGCGTAAAGGGGAAAAATGAGCAGTTCTTC
CASVKGKNEQFF
>-|TRBV6-6|once|TRBJ2-5
TGTGCCAGCAGTCCCGGAATTGACAGGCTACAAGAGACCCAGTACTTC
CASSPGIDRLQETQYF
>TRBD1|TRBV5-6|-|TRBJ1-4
TGTGCCAGCAGCTTGGTACCCCGGGACAGGGGAAATGAAAAACTGTTTTTT
CASSLVPRDRGNEKLFF
>TRBD1|TRBV27|-|TRBJ1-1
TGTGCCAGCAGCAGGGGACAGTACGTCACTGAAGCTTTCTTT
CASSRGQYVTEAFF
>TRBD1|TRBV6-5|-|TRBJ1-2
TGTGCCAGCAGTTATAATCTCCGAGACAGGGGGCTTGGCTACACCTTC
CASSYNLRDRGLGYTF
>TRBD2|TRBV9|-|TRBJ2-1
TGTGCCAGCAGCGTAGAGGGAGGGGTCTACAATGAGCAGTTCTTC
CASSVEGGVYNEQFF
>TRBD2|TRBV5-1|-|TRBJ2-7
TGCGCCAGCAGCCCGAGAGGAGGGACTAGCTCCGAGCAGTACTTC
CASSPRGGTSSEQYF
>-|TRBV5-5|once|TRBJ1-1
TGTGCCAGCAGACGACAGGATACTAGTCCGAACACTGAAGCTTTCTTT
CASRRQDTSPNTEAFF
>-|TRBV7-9|-|TRBJ1-6
TGTGCCAGCAGCTTAGAGCGGGCTACTAATTCACCCCTCCACTTT
CASSLERATNSPLHF
>-|TRBV5-4|once|TRBJ2-2
TGTGCCAGCAGCTTAATTTCGGGAAACACCGGGGAGCTGTTTTTT
CASSLISGNTGELFF
>-|TRBV10-1|-|TRBJ1-1
TGCGCCAGCAGAGCAGACTTGAACACTGAAGCTTTCTTT
CASRADLNTEAFF
>-|TRBV7-2|-|TRBJ2-7
TGTGCCAGCAGCTTCAGTGACAGCTCCTACGAGCAGTACTTC
CASSFSDSSYEQYF
>TRBD2|TRBV3-1/TRBV3-2|-|TRBJ2-1
TGTGCCAGCAGCATTAGCGGGAGCTCCTACAATGAGCAGTTCTTC
CASSISGSSYNEQFF
>TRBD1|TRBV27|-|TRBJ2-5
TGTGCCAGCAGGCGGACAGGGGCAGAGACCCAGTACTTC
CASRRTGAETQYF